Listed here are 29 T cell receptor beta chains from one sample, sequenced in a study of blood T cells in healthy people across ages. Then a second PCR, running about 6 to 12 cycles, was carried out with a sample-barcoded 5' primer and a J-beta primer mix. TCRdb analysed the 5' RACE reads with MiXCR anew, one entry per CDR3 protein. In the table there are 710,000 or so distinct CDR3 sequences, about a fifth of which are singletons. The sequenced sample was blood. The origin of the receptors is an older man in good health.

This clonotype turned up a few times. J is TRBJ2-1 and V is TRBV27; 8 nucleotides match TRBD2. This CDR3 is 13 amino acids long. Per germline, CDR1 MNHEY and CDR2 SMNVEV (reference sequence). The V and J ends lost 4 bases and 6 bases, in that order; junction bases with no gene match: 2. CDR3 nucleotide sequence: TGTGCCAGCAGTTGGACTAGCAGCAATGAGCAGTTCTTC. This encodes CASSWTSSNEQFF.

This clonotype was seen a few times. The chain joins TRBV20-1 to TRBJ1-1; D is unresolved. The V end lost 6 bases, the J end lost 10 bases, and 18 bases lay between the germline ends. Germline assignment: CDR1 DFQATT and CDR2 SNEGSKA (reference sequence). The CDR3 sequence is 12 residues long. CDR3 in DNA: TGCAGTGCGCCAGGACCGGGTCGGTTAGCTTTCTTT. Amino acid sequence: CSAPGPGRLAFF.

The sample holds a few counts of this clonotype. This chain joins TRBV12-3 or TRBV12-4 and TRBJ1-5; TRBD1 is a possible D gene (6 bases). The CDR3 is 16 amino acids. Trimming removed 5 bases from V and 2 bases from J, with 16 bases in between. CDR3 amino acids: CASSPSTGSRNQPQHF. The DNA of the CDR3 is TGTGCCAGCAGTCCATCGACAGGTAGTCGCAATCAGCCCCAGCATTTT.

V and J are TRBV7-3 and TRBJ2-3, with 8 bases fitting TRBD2. The J segment lost 3 bases and the V segment lost 5 bases, leaving 10 bases of the junction unmatched. This CDR3 has 16 amino acids. CDR1 SGHTA and CDR2 FQGTGA come from the germline V gene. The CDR3, as DNA: TGTGCCAGCAGCCTAGGAGCGGGAGAAAGTACAGATACGCAGTATTTT. It encodes CASSLGAGESTDTQYF.

This chain joins TRBV21-1 and TRBJ1-1. TRBV21-1 is described as a pseudogene. The CDR3 contains 12 residues. The CDR3 DNA sequence: TGTGCCAGCACCTACAAGAACACTGAAGCTTTCTTT. Translation: CASTYKNTEAFF.

In regard to this clonotype: Relative to the germline gene, one junction end is altered; a read error may explain this. J is TRBJ2-5 and V is TRBV20-1, with 7 bases fitting TRBD1. The CDR3 consists of 11 residues. Germline assignment: CDR1 DFQATT and CDR2 SNEGSKA (reference sequence). CDR3 DNA: TGCAGTACCACCTCGGGACAGACAACGTTCTTC. Translating gives CSTTSGQTTFF.

There are a few counts of this clonotype. The chain joins TRBV20-1 to TRBJ2-7; D gene ambiguous. The length of the CDR3 is 12 residues. Between the trimmed V and J ends, which lost 4 bases and 2 bases, there was a span of 9 bases. Germline CDR1 DFQATT, CDR2 SNEGSKA (reference sequence). The chain's CDR3 is CSAIPQPYEQYF. The CDR3 DNA reads TGCAGTGCTATCCCCCAACCCTACGAGCAGTACTTC.

The CDR3, as DNA: TGTGCCAGCAGAAAGGACAGGGACTATGGCTACACCTTC. Translated: CASRKDRDYGYTF. The V call is TRBV6-5, the J call TRBJ1-2; 8 positions match TRBD1. Looked up from germline, CDR1 is MNHEY and CDR2 is SVGAGI. CDR3 length: 13 residues. J lost 3 bases, V lost 6 bases, and 3 bases had no gene match.

The rearrangement links TRBV13 to TRBJ2-7; 9 nucleotides line up with TRBD1. Trimming at V came to 5 bases and at J to 3 bases, leaving 14 bases not matched to a gene. CDR1 is PRHDT, CDR2 FYEKMQ, per germline (reference sequence). The CDR3 has 17 residues. CDR3 DNA: TGTGCCAGCAGCCTTTATTCCGGGACAGGGCTATACTACGAGCAGTACGTC. Amino acids: CASSLYSGTGLYYEQYV.

The genes are TRBV20-1 and TRBJ1-5; D is undetermined. The length of the CDR3 is 15 residues. V was pared by 5 bases and J by 0 bases, with 14 bases between. In germline, CDR1 is DFQATT, CDR2 SNEGSKA (reference sequence). The chain's CDR3 is CSASGQSYSNQPQHF. CDR3 DNA sequence: TGCAGTGCTTCCGGGCAGAGCTATAGCAATCAGCCCCAGCATTTT.

The chain combines TRBV7-9 with TRBJ2-7, with TRBD2 as a possible D gene (6 bases). The CDR3 is 16 residues long. The V gene's germline CDR1 is SEHNR and CDR2 FQNEAQ (reference sequence). V was cut by 1 base and J by 3 bases, with 16 bases left in between. The CDR3, as DNA: TGTGCCAGCAGCTTAGTCTCGGGACTCGAGGGCTACGAGCAGTACTTC. Amino acids: CASSLVSGLEGYEQYF.

This clonotype has just a few counts. This chain links TRBV7-2 with TRBJ2-5, with D possibly being TRBD1 (5 bases). The J call may be wrong; the DNA end is better matched by TRBJ2-7. The V gene's germline CDR1 is SGHTA and CDR2 FQGNSA. CDR3 size: 16 residues. In nucleotides, the CDR3 is TGTGCCAGCAGCTTTGACGCAGGGTTCACGTACTACGAGCAGTACTTC. Translated, it gives CASSFDAGFTYYEQYF.

The gene calls are TRBV25-1 and TRBJ1-2; maybe TRBD1 (6 bases). The length of the CDR3 is 14 residues. The V gene's germline CDR1 is MGHDK and CDR2 SYGVNS. The V end lost 2 bases, the J end lost 7 bases, and 14 bases lay between the germline ends. The CDR3 DNA reads as TGTGCCAGCAGTGAAGGTAACAGGGCAGGTGGCTACACCTTC. Translation: CASSEGNRAGGYTF.

The chain joins TRBV4-3 to TRBJ2-1, with TRBD1 as a possible D gene (5 bases). CDR3 length: 14 residues. From germline, CDR1 is LGHNA and CDR2 YSLEER. V was pared by 3 bases and J by 2 bases, with 8 bases between. Written as DNA, the CDR3 is TGCGCCAGCAGCCATCCAGGGCCCTACAATGAGCAGTTCTTC. Translating it yields CASSHPGPYNEQFF.

The rearrangement uses TRBV20-1 and TRBJ2-3; TRBD2 matches at 9 bases. Germline V gene lookup returns CDR1 DFQATT and CDR2 SNEGSKA (reference sequence). CDR3 length: 14 amino acids. V dropped 7 bases and J dropped 1; count of bases not matched to a gene: 6. CDR3 sequence (DNA): TGCAGTGTTGGCGGGGGGGTCCGCACAGATACGCAGTATTTT. It yields the protein CSVGGGVRTDTQYF.

The V call is TRBV5-1, the J call TRBJ1-1; no firm D call. Trimming took 0 bases from V and 6 from J, leaving 6 bases between them. Germline CDR1 is SGHRS and CDR2 is YFSETQ. This CDR3 has 12 amino acids. The CDR3 DNA reads TGCGCCAGCAGCTTGGGAATGTCTGAAGCTTTCTTT. It codes for CASSLGMSEAFF. The full variable domain, its missing parts supplied by reference TRBV5-1 and TRBJ1-1, is KAGVTQTPRYLIKTRGQQVTLSCSPISGHRSVSWYQQTPGQGLQFLFEYFSETQRNKGNFPGRFSGRQFSNSRSEMNVSTLELGDSALYLCASSLGMSEAFFGQGTRLTVV.

V gene TRBV13 combines with J gene TRBJ2-1; 7 bases map to TRBD2. The J call could be wrong; TRBJ2-5 is a better fit for the DNA end. Germline CDR1 and CDR2: PRHDT and FYEKMQ (reference sequence). CDR3 length equals 15 residues. The CDR3 nucleotides read TGTGCCAGCAGCTTAGTACGGGAGGTCGGGGAGACCCAGTACTTC. It translates to CASSLVREVGETQYF.

This clonotype was seen more than once but under ten times. The chain joins TRBV20-1 to TRBJ2-5, with TRBD2 identical over 8 bases. The DNA end favors TRBJ2-1, so the J call may be wrong. Germline CDR1 is DFQATT and CDR2 is SNEGSKA (reference sequence). The CDR3 contains 17 residues. The CDR3 coding sequence is TGCAGTGCTAGTGCTTCCGGGGGGGCAGCCCCCCGGCGTGAGCAGTTCTTC. Its translation: CSASASGGAAPRREQFF.

This clonotype was counted only a few times. The genes are TRBV25-1 and TRBJ2-3, with TRBD1 identical over 7 bases. V shed 5 bases and J 5 bases; nucleotides not matched to a gene: 7. Per germline, CDR1 MGHDK and CDR2 SYGVNS. This CDR3 region has 14 residues. The CDR3: CASSIAQGVDTQYF. CDR3 sequence (DNA): TGTGCCAGCAGTATTGCCCAGGGGGTAGATACGCAGTATTTT.

The gene calls are TRBV5-5 and TRBJ1-1; D possibly corresponds to TRBD1 (6 bases). V was cut by 6 bases and J by 3 bases, with 18 bases left in between. CDR1 is SGHKS, CDR2 YYEKEE, per germline (reference sequence). The CDR3 has 15 amino acids. The chain's CDR3 is CASKVRTGTYTEAFF. The CDR3 DNA reads as TGTGCCAGCAAGGTACGCACCGGGACATACACTGAAGCTTTCTTT.

The sample holds a few counts of this clonotype. The rearrangement uses TRBV7-8 and TRBJ2-3; 11 bases agree with TRBD2. After removal of 3 bases from V and 2 bases from J, the junction contained 4 bases not matched to a gene. This CDR3 spans 16 amino acids. Per the germline V gene, CDR1 is SGHVS and CDR2 is FQNEAQ. The CDR3 region has the DNA TGTGCCAGCAGCTTTAGCGGGAGGGACTTCACAGATACGCAGTATTTT. It yields the protein CASSFSGRDFTDTQYF.

The sample holds a few counts of this clonotype. This chain links TRBV11-2 with TRBJ2-7; maybe TRBD2 (5 bases). The end of the DNA aligns better with TRBJ2-5, so the J call may be wrong. This CDR3 has 17 amino acids. Germline V lookup: CDR1 SGHAT, CDR2 FQNNGV. This CDR3 is CASSLGQRNLVRETQYF. The CDR3 nucleotides are TGTGCCAGCAGCTTAGGCCAGCGGAATCTAGTGAGGGAGACCCAGTACTTC.

This clonotype was seen repeatedly, ten times or more. V usage is TRBV7-2 and J usage is TRBJ2-7; D might be TRBD1 or TRBD2, each matching 5 bases. The CDR3 extends over 17 amino acids. Germline CDR1 reads SGHTA; CDR2 reads FQGNSA. Trimming removed 2 bases from V and 0 bases from J, with 17 bases in between. The CDR3 DNA follows: TGTGCCAGCAGCTTATCCCGGGGCGCTTCCTACTCCTACGAGCAGTACTTC. As protein: CASSLSRGASYSYEQYF.

The V gene is TRBV20-1, the J gene TRBJ2-3; TRBD2 matches 15 bases. CDR3 length equals 14 residues. Germline lookup yields CDR1 DFQATT and CDR2 SNEGSKA (reference sequence). CDR3 nucleotide sequence: TGCTATGCCGGGACTAGCGGGAGGACGGGTACGCAGTATTTT. It yields the protein CYAGTSGRTGTQYF.

The chain employs TRBV7-2 and TRBJ1-1, with D possibly matching TRBD1 (5 bases). Trimming shortened V by 1 base and J by 5 bases, and 14 bases separated the two germline ends. Germline V gene data show CDR1 as SGHTA and CDR2 as FQGNSA. This CDR3 region has 15 residues. DNA of the CDR3: TGTGCCAGCAGCTTAGGGGGGGGAAGACGGACTGAAGCTTTCTTT. Its protein is CASSLGGGRRTEAFF.

The rearrangement links TRBV18 to TRBJ2-5; possible D gene TRBD1, 6 bases. The J call may be faulty, since TRBJ2-7 better matches the DNA end. In germline, CDR1 is KGHSH, CDR2 LQKENI. This CDR3 region has 14 residues. The CDR3 DNA is TGTGCCAGCTCACCGGGGACAAGCACCTACGAGCAGTACTTC. It encodes CASSPGTSTYEQYF.

CDR3 loop: CASSWDRRLNTEAFF. CDR3 DNA sequence: TGTGCCAGCAGTTGGGACCGTAGATTGAACACTGAAGCTTTCTTT. The chain combines TRBV12-3 or TRBV12-4 with TRBJ1-1, with a tentative D call TRBD1 (5 bases). This CDR3 comprises 15 residues. V dropped 4 bases and J dropped 0 bases, with 12 bases sitting between them.

The CDR3 loop reads CSARQMGGTNQFF. DNA of the CDR3: TGCAGTGCTAGACAGATGGGCGGGACGAACCAGTTCTTC. The rearrangement uses TRBV20-1 and TRBJ2-5; weak D call: TRBD2 (6 bases). The better agreement between TRBJ2-1 and the DNA end casts doubt on the J call. The CDR3 is 13 residues long. Germline V gives CDR1 DFQATT, CDR2 SNEGSKA (reference sequence).

This chain uses TRBV2 with TRBJ2-3; a possible D gene is TRBD2 (6 bases). V lost 6 bases and J lost 2, with 18 bases in between. CDR1 SNHLY and CDR2 FYNNEI come from the germline V gene. This CDR3 is 16 amino acids long. The CDR3 region has the DNA TGTGCCAGCAGGGAAATAAGGGACTCATTCACAGATACGCAGTATTTT. Encoded protein: CASREIRDSFTDTQYF.